A single sample is the source of the 9 T cell receptor beta chains below, sequenced in a study of cytomegalovirus exposure and HLA in healthy donors. The primer mix had 60 Vbeta and 13 Jbeta primers. The assay was immunoSEQ multiplex PCR, and TCRdb's table has in-frame clones only and misses some. The profile covers 200,000 to 250,000 clones, with just over 75% appearing a single time and under 0.8% taken by the ten largest. The sequenced sample was PBMCs. Receptors were obtained from a young man in good health and CMV-seronegative.

The V gene is TRBV5-1, the J gene TRBJ2-1, with TRBD2 matching 8 bases. With V trimmed by 3 bases and J by 7 bases, 12 bases remained unmatched. Looked up from germline, CDR1 is SGHRS and CDR2 is YFSETQ. CDR3 length: 16 residues. The CDR3 here is CASSSKGLASLNEQFF. The CDR3 DNA follows: TGCGCCAGCAGCTCAAAAGGACTAGCATCCCTAAATGAGCAGTTCTTC.

The V and J genes are TRBV2 and TRBJ2-1, with 9 nucleotides matching TRBD2. The V and J ends lost 8 bases and 7 bases, in that order; junction bases with no gene match: 9. The CDR3 spans 14 residues. From germline, CDR1 is SNHLY and CDR2 FYNNEI. CDR3 DNA sequence: TGTGCCAGCCACTTGCCGGGACTAGCTAATGAGCAGTTCTTC. It specifies CASHLPGLANEQFF. The full variable domain, in which reference TRBV2 and TRBJ2-1 provide the parts outside the CDR3, is EPEVTQTPSHQVTQMGQEVILRCVPISNHLYFYWYRQILGQKVEFLVSFYNNEISEKSEIFDDQFSVERPDGSNFTLKIRSTKLEDSAMYFCASHLPGLANEQFFGPGTRLTVL.

The chain links TRBV6-1 to TRBJ2-2; 9 bases map to TRBD2. J gave up 13 bases and V 9 bases, and 6 bases lay outside the gene matches. CDR1 and CDR2 (germline): MNHNS, SASEGT. The length of the CDR3 is 11 residues. The CDR3: CASEEREVLFF. The CDR3 DNA reads TGTGCCAGTGAGGAGCGGGAGGTGCTGTTTTTT.

This sequence joins TRBV2 and TRBJ2-3, with D possibly TRBD1 on 5 matching bases. Germline V gives CDR1 SNHLY, CDR2 FYNNEI. Trimming left V 10 bases short and J 0 bases short, with 8 bases between. The CDR3 covers 12 residues. The CDR3 bases are TGTGCCACGCAGGGTAGCACAGATACGCAGTATTTT. This translates into CATQGSTDTQYF.

This clone came up a few times. The J gene is TRBJ1-6, the V gene TRBV2; D is possibly TRBD1 (5 bases). The CDR3 has 13 amino acids. Germline V gene sequence: CDR1 SNHLY, CDR2 FYNNEI. The V and J ends lost 7 bases and 8 bases respectively, with 12 bases between them. This chain's CDR3 is CASKRGRDSPLHF. The CDR3 coding sequence is TGTGCCAGCAAAAGGGGTCGAGATTCACCCCTCCACTTT.

To note about this clone: The sample carries other DNA sequences with the same CDR3. V gene TRBV19 combines with J gene TRBJ2-7, with TRBD2 identical over 12 bases. In germline, CDR1 is LNHDA, CDR2 SQIVND (reference sequence). V shed 5 bases and J 3 bases; nucleotides not matched to a gene: 5. CDR3 length equals 15 residues. For the CDR3, the DNA is TGTGCCAGTAGTCCACGGACTAGCGGGAACTACGAGCAGTACTTC. This sequence encodes CASSPRTSGNYEQYF.

The chain has TRBV7-9 and TRBJ1-2; a possible D gene is TRBD1 (6 bases). With 7 bases removed from V and 8 bases from J, the gap between germline ends came to 17 bases. The germline gives CDR1 SEHNR, CDR2 FQNEAQ (reference sequence). The CDR3 is 13 amino acids. CDR3 coding DNA: TGTGCCAGCAAGCTAGGAGCAGGGGAAGGCTACACCTTC. Its translation is CASKLGAGEGYTF.

This rearrangement joins TRBV2 to TRBJ2-7, with D perhaps TRBD2 (5 bases). This CDR3 is built from 16 residues. The germline gives CDR1 SNHLY, CDR2 FYNNEI. The ends were cut back, 1 base at V and 2 bases at J, with 15 bases in the middle. CDR3 in amino acids: CASSEGASSVAYEQYF. CDR3 bases: TGTGCCAGCAGTGAAGGGGCTAGCTCGGTGGCCTACGAGCAGTACTTC.

The rearrangement uses TRBV5-1 and TRBJ2-7; D is unresolved. Trimming took 0 bases from V and 2 from J, leaving 6 bases between them. The CDR3 is made up of 13 amino acids. Germline V CDR1 and CDR2: SGHRS, YFSETQ. The CDR3 sequence is CASSLDRAYEQYF. DNA of the CDR3: TGCGCCAGCAGCTTGGATCGGGCCTACGAGCAGTACTTC.